Each of the 5 T cell receptor beta chains below was sequenced from the same sample in a study of blood T cell repertoires in COVID-19. The protocol was immunoSEQ multiplex PCR, while the TCRdb copy is restricted to in-frame clones and leaves out a portion. The sample includes fewer than 75,000 clones, nearly 80% of them seen just once. The specimen was peripheral blood. These receptor sequences come from a woman aged 60-75 years with acute or convalescent COVID-19.

The rearrangement uses TRBV18 and TRBJ1-6; 7 bases are shared with TRBD1. The CDR3 consists of 17 residues. V shed 5 bases, J shed 4 bases, and the junction held 11 bases outside the gene matches. Germline V gene lookup returns CDR1 KGHSH and CDR2 LQKENI. The chain's CDR3 is CASSENTGAAYNSPLHF. DNA of the CDR3: TGTGCCAGCTCAGAAAATACAGGGGCTGCTTATAATTCACCCCTCCACTTT.

The V and J genes are TRBV29-1 and TRBJ1-6; D possibly corresponds to TRBD1 (5 bases). The CDR3 sequence is 13 residues long. CDR1 and CDR2 (germline): SQVTM, ANQGSEA. V lost 5 bases and J lost 8, with 13 bases in between. CDR3 sequence reads: CSVKDNLDSPLHF. CDR3 in DNA: TGCAGCGTTAAGGACAATCTGGATTCACCCCTCCACTTT. The full variable domain, its missing parts supplied by reference TRBV29-1 and TRBJ1-6, is SAVISQKPSRDICQRGTSLTIQCQVDSQVTMMFWYRQQPGQSLTLIATANQGSEATYESGFVIDKFPISRPNLTFSTLTVSNMSPEDSSIYLCSVKDNLDSPLHFGNGTRLTVT.

This clone has only a few counts. The chain is built from TRBV7-9 and TRBJ1-1; D is perhaps TRBD1 (5 bases). The CDR3 covers 14 residues. CDR1 is SEHNR, CDR2 FQNEAQ, per germline (reference sequence). V was shortened by 6 bases and J by 0 bases, with 11 bases between the two germline ends. For the CDR3, the DNA is TGTGCCAGCAGGATCGCGGGGCTGAACACTGAAGCTTTCTTT. Protein: CASRIAGLNTEAFF.

The chain uses TRBV6-5 and TRBJ1-1; 8 bases are a match to TRBD1. The CDR3 extends over 14 amino acids. In germline, CDR1 is MNHEY, CDR2 SVGAGI. With 5 bases clipped from V and 1 base from J, the junction kept 3 bases outside the gene matches. The CDR3 region is CASSLQGANTEAFF. Here the CDR3 DNA reads TGTGCCAGCAGTCTTCAGGGGGCGAACACTGAAGCTTTCTTT.

The V gene is TRBV29-1, the J gene TRBJ2-3; 9 bases line up with TRBD1. The junction had 10 bases not matched to a gene; V was cut back by 5 bases and J by 1 base. Looked up from germline, CDR1 is SQVTM and CDR2 is ANQGSEA. The CDR3 loop spans 16 amino acids. The DNA of the CDR3 is TGCAGCGTTTCCCAAAGCGGGGACAGGGGCACAGATACGCAGTATTTT. Its translation: CSVSQSGDRGTDTQYF.